This T cell receptor beta chain was sequenced for a study of shared clonotypes between healthy human individuals. Study results and caveats: Clonotype sharing among the donors was expected to vary with sequencing depth. When compared with the clonotypes that were shared by all four sorted-subset donors, the non-shared clonotypes turned out to have lower generation probabilities.

Authors' analysis steps: ImmunoSEQ gave junction-only sequences without quality scores, so filtering differed. The data were produced by immunoSEQ multiplex PCR, yet TCRdb's version contains in-frame clones alone and is incomplete. The V and J calls and the clone size are those of that table, but D and trimming were determined from the DNA. There are about 1.1 million clones in the sample; 75% to 85% occur only once, and 0.5% to 0.65% lies in the top ten. Points on this clone: Its antigen is not identified.

Germline CDR1 is SGHDN and CDR2 is FVKESK. V trimming: 4 bases; J trimming: 8 bases; junction bases outside the gene matches: 12. The CDR3 sequence is 17 residues long. The sample taken for sequencing was memory CD4+ T cells from PBMCs. Subset reported: CD45RA-negative fraction. This rearrangement joins TRBV14 to TRBJ2-2; 11 positions agree with TRBD2. The receptor's source is a man between 18 and 29 years old in good health. Some clones in this sample may be carry-over from other donors' samples. CDR3: CASSPLAGGPSTGELFF. The CDR3 nucleotides are TGTGCCAGCAGCCCTTTAGCGGGAGGGCCCTCGACGGGGGAGCTGTTTTTT.